This TCR beta chain was identified during a study of Ad26.COV2.S vaccination and SARS-CoV-2 variants. V lost 4 bases to trimming and J lost 3 bases, with 9 bases between them. Germline loops: CDR1 MNHEY, CDR2 SVGAGI. The CDR3 loop spans 13 amino acids. The protocol was immunoSEQ multiplex PCR, while the TCRdb copy is restricted to in-frame clones and leaves out a portion. The sample has tens of thousands of clones, less than 85% seen once. This sequence joins TRBV6-5 and TRBJ1-1; tentatively, D is TRBD1 (5 bases). The sample consisted of peripheral blood, taken after recovery from COVID-19. This clonotype was obtained from a human donor who had recovered from COVID-19. The CDR3: CASSFGAYTEAFF. CDR3 nucleotides: TGTGCCAGCAGTTTCGGGGCCTACACTGAAGCTTTCTTT.